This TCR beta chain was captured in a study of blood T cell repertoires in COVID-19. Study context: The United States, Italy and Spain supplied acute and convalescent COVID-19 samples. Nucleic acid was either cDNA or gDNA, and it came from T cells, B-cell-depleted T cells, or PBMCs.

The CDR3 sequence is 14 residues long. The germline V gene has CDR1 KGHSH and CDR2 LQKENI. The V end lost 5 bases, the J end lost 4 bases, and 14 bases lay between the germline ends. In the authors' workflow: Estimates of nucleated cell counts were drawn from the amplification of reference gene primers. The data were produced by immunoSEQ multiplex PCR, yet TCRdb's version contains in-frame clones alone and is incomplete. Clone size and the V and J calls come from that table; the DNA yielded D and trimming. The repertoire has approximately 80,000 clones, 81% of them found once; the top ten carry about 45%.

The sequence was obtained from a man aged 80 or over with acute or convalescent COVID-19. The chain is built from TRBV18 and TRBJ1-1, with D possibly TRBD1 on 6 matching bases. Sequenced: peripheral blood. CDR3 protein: CASSVQGGSTEAFF. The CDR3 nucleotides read TGTGCCAGCTCAGTACAGGGTGGGAGCACTGAAGCTTTCTTT.